This TCR beta chain was captured by sequencing in a study of regulatory T cells in long-lasting Graves disease. General study results and limits: For persistent Graves' patients, TCR diversity was lower than for newly diagnosed ones.

Time point described: newly diagnosed GD, antithyroid drugs for less than 3 months. Isolated PBMC RNA provided the starting material for the TCR library. V shed 7 bases, J shed 10 bases, and the junction held 15 bases outside the gene matches. Germline CDR1 is SNHLY and CDR2 is FYNNEI. The CDR3 is 16 residues long. A word on this clonotype: Its antigen is unidentified.

Researchers made TCR beta libraries by using iRepertoire HTBI primers and running Arm-PCR on CDR3 regions. TCRdb called the multiplex PCR reads again in MiXCR, with one record for every CDR3 protein. The sample lists about 500,000 distinct CDR3 sequences, 12% occurring once. These records were also assigned to another study, of T cells in Graves' hyperthyroidism and ophthalmopathy.

The chain recombines TRBV2 with TRBJ1-6; the match to TRBD1 covers 8 bases. The source is a woman in her 30s with Graves disease. Sample: peripheral blood mononuclear cells (PBMCs), taken at new diagnosis, from a patient treated with antithyroid drugs. The CDR3 reads CASIFTQGQGGSPLHF. The CDR3 nucleotides read TGTGCCAGCATTTTCACCCAAGGACAGGGTGGCTCACCCCTCCACTTT.